This TCR beta chain was observed in a study of blood T cell repertoires in COVID-19. Study overall: The study drew acute and convalescent COVID-19 samples from the United States, Italy and Spain. PBMCs, B-cell-depleted T cells, or T cells were the source of the cDNA or gDNA that made up the material.

V gave up 5 bases and J gave up 5 bases; unmatched junction bases: 10. In germline, CDR1 is SGHAT, CDR2 FQNNGV. The CDR3 sequence is 16 residues long. In the original analysis: From reference gene primer amplification, estimates of nucleated cell counts were derived. Some clones are missing from TCRdb's copy, which holds only in-frame ones; the method was immunoSEQ multiplex PCR. D and trimming were read from the DNA, whereas the V and J calls and clone size are those reported in that table. This table has around 83,000 clones, more than 85% appearing once. The clonotype comes from a man between 70 and 80 years old with active or convalescent COVID-19. Sequenced input: peripheral blood. This chain uses TRBV11-2 with TRBJ2-5; 11 bases line up with TRBD1. In DNA, the CDR3 is TGTGCCAGCAGCGCTTGGACAGGGGGCGACCGGGAGACCCAGTACTTC. It is translated as CASSAWTGGDRETQYF.